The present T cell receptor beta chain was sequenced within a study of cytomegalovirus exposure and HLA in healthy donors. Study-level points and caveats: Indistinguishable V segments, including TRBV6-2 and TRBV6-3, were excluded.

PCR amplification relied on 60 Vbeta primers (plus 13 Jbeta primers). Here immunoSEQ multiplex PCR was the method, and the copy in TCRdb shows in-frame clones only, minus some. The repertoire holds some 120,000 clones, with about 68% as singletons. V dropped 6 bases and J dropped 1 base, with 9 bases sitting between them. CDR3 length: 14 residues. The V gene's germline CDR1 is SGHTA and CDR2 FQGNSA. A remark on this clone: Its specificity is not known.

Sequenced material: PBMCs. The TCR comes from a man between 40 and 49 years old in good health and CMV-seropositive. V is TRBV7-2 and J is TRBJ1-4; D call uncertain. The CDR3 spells CASRPGETNEKLFF. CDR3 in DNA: TGTGCCAGCAGACCCGGGGAAACTAATGAAAAACTGTTTTTT.